Listed below are T cell receptor beta chains from one sample, sequenced in a study of T cell responses to AZD1222 COVID-19 vaccine. Libraries were prepared by immunoSEQ multiplex PCR; TCRdb keeps only in-frame clonotypes and omits some of them. The sample lists fewer than 110,000 clones; 75% to 95% were seen once. Material: peripheral blood, obtained on day 0 of AZD1222 vaccination. The origin of the receptors is an adult in good health. Each CDR3 is given with its conserved first and last residue. D genes are given only for firm matches. A clone size is listed for some rows: how often the clone was seen (once, few, many), or a class if it is expanded.

TRBJ1-1,once,-,TRBV30,CAWTPAPNTEAFF,TGTGCCTGGACTCCGGCCCCGAACACTGAAGCTTTCTTT
TRBJ1-1,few,-,TRBV18,CASSLGVRGSNTEAFF,TGTGCCAGCTCTCTCGGGGTCAGGGGCTCGAACACTGAAGCTTTCTTT
TRBJ1-3,-,-,TRBV29-1,CSVAGGAGHLTSNSGNTIYF,TGCAGCGTTGCCGGCGGTGCGGGACACCTCACTTCCAACTCTGGAAACACCATATATTTT
TRBJ1-2,few,-,TRBV6-5,CASRPGQNYGYTF,TGTGCCAGCAGGCCCGGACAGAACTATGGCTACACCTTC
TRBJ2-1,-,-,TRBV9,CASSRGGGTSYNEQFF,TGTGCCAGCAGCCGGGGCGGCGGGACTTCCTACAATGAGCAGTTCTTC
TRBJ2-7,-,-,TRBV28,CASSITGMLDEQYF,TGTGCCAGCAGTATCACAGGGATGTTGGACGAGCAGTACTTC
TRBJ1-3,once,-,TRBV7-2,CASSLDRSGNTIYF,TGTGCCAGCAGCCTCGACAGGTCTGGAAACACCATATATTTT
TRBJ1-5,-,-,TRBV4-2,CASSQGGPQHF,TGTGCCAGCAGCCAAGGTGGACCCCAGCATTTT
TRBJ2-1,-,TRBD2,TRBV5-5,CASSFRLAISAYNEQFF,TGTGCCAGCAGCTTCCGACTAGCGATAAGCGCCTACAATGAGCAGTTCTTC
TRBJ2-1,-,TRBD2,TRBV18,CASSPTTSGLYNEQFF,TGTGCCAGCTCACCGACGACTAGCGGGCTATACAATGAGCAGTTCTTC
TRBJ2-7,-,TRBD1,TRBV10-1,CASRELGTGTSSYEQYF,TGCGCCAGCAGAGAACTCGGGACAGGCACCAGCTCCTACGAGCAGTACTTC
TRBJ1-1,-,-,TRBV10-2,CASCENSNTEAFF,TGCGCCAGCTGCGAGAATTCGAACACTGAAGCTTTCTTT
TRBJ2-7,-,-,TRBV6-5,CASSQTYGTNYEQYF,TGTGCCAGCAGCCAAACATACGGGACAAACTACGAGCAGTACTTC
TRBJ1-2,-,-,TRBV28,CASSFTGTHGYTF,TGTGCCAGCAGTTTTACAGGGACCCATGGCTACACCTTC
TRBJ1-1,-,TRBD1,TRBV6-5,CASSLDRGTEAFF,TGTGCCAGCAGTCTGGACAGGGGCACTGAAGCTTTCTTT
TRBJ2-1,-,TRBD2,TRBV6-2/TRBV6-3,CASSYSWEGVYNEQFF,TGTGCCAGCAGTTACTCTTGGGAGGGCGTCTACAATGAGCAGTTCTTC
TRBJ2-3,-,-,TRBV11-2,CASSLEDAGSIRTDTQYF,TGTGCCAGCAGCTTAGAGGACGCAGGGTCCATAAGGACAGATACGCAGTATTTT
TRBJ2-7,-,-,TRBV10-2,CASSRQEFYEQYF,TGCGCCAGCAGTCGACAGGAATTCTACGAGCAGTACTTC
TRBJ1-2,-,-,TRBV27,CASSLGQNYGYTF,TGTGCCAGCAGTTTGGGACAAAACTATGGCTACACCTTC
TRBJ2-3,medium-sized,-,TRBV6-4,CASSATTTDTQYF,TGTGCCAGCAGTGCAACGACCACAGATACGCAGTATTTT
TRBJ2-1,-,-,TRBV27,CASSSGFRQFF,TGTGCCAGCAGTTCAGGGTTTCGGCAGTTCTTC
TRBJ2-7,-,-,TRBV18,CASSPSTTYEQYF,TGTGCCAGCTCACCGAGTACAACCTACGAGCAGTACTTC
TRBJ2-7,-,-,TRBV19,CASSIGAGVGEQYF,TGTGCCAGTAGTATAGGGGCAGGAGTGGGCGAGCAGTACTTC
TRBJ1-1,-,-,TRBV2,CATTSYTEAFF,TGTGCCACCACCAGCTACACTGAAGCTTTCTTT
TRBJ2-1,once,TRBD2,TRBV20-1,CSASLLAGRNEQFF,TGCAGTGCTAGTCTGCTAGCGGGAAGGAATGAGCAGTTCTTC
TRBJ1-3,-,-,TRBV6-5,CASGRGAGNTIYF,TGTGCCAGCGGTCGGGGGGCCGGAAACACCATATATTTT
TRBJ1-2,-,-,TRBV28,CASTLGAGAGYTF,TGTGCCAGCACCCTGGGGGCAGGGGCTGGCTACACCTTC
TRBJ1-1,-,-,TRBV9,CASSVAIGNTEAFF,TGTGCCAGCAGCGTAGCTATAGGGAACACTGAAGCTTTCTTT
TRBJ2-7,-,TRBD1,TRBV7-6,CASSASGTAYEQYF,TGTGCCAGCAGCGCTTCCGGGACAGCCTACGAGCAGTACTTC
TRBJ1-5,-,-,TRBV18,CASSRSGQWDQPQHF,TGTGCCAGCTCACGGTCAGGACAGTGGGATCAGCCCCAGCATTTT
TRBJ2-3,-,TRBD2,TRBV27,CASSLMLAGELDTQYF,TGTGCCAGCAGTTTAATGCTAGCGGGAGAGCTTGATACGCAGTATTTT
TRBJ2-3,-,-,TRBV2,CASSSDITDTQYF,TGTGCCAGCAGCTCCGACATAACAGATACGCAGTATTTT
TRBJ2-2,-,-,TRBV3-1/TRBV3-2,CASSQVGDTGELFF,TGTGCCAGCAGCCAAGTTGGGGACACCGGGGAGCTGTTTTTT